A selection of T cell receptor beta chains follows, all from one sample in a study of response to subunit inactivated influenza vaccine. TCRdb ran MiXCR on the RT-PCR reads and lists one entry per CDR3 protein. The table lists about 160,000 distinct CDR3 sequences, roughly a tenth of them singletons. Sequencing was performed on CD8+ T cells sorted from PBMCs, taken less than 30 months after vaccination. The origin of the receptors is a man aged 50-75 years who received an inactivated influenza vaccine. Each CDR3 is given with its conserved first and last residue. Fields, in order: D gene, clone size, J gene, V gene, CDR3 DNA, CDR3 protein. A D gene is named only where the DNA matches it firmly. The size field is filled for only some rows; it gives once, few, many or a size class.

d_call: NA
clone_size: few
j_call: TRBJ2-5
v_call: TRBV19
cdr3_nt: TGTGCCAGTAGTATATCCGGGCTAGCACACCCCTCAGAACGGGCCCAGTACTTC
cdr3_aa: CASSISGLAHPSERAQYF

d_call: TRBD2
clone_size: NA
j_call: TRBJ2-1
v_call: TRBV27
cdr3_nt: TGTGCCAGCAGTCCCGAACCTAGCGGCCTTACCTACAATGAGCAGTTCTTC
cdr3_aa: CASSPEPSGLTYNEQFF

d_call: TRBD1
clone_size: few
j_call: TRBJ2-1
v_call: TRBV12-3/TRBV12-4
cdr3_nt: TGTGCCAGCAGTCTCGAACAGGGGATAAGGTTCGGTGAGCAGTTCTTC
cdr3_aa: CASSLEQGIRFGEQFF

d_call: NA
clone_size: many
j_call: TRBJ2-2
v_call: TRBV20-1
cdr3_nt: TGCAGTGCTAGTCTCGGGATGTACACCGGGGAGCTGTTTTTT
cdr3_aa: CSASLGMYTGELFF

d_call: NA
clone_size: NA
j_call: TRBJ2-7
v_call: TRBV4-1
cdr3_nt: TGCGCCAGCAGCCAAGGACCGTTGGCGTACGAGCAGTACTTC
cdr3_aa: CASSQGPLAYEQYF

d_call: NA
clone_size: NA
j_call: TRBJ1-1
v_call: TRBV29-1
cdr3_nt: TGCAGCGTTCTACCAGGGATGGTCACTGAAGCTTTCTTT
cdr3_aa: CSVLPGMVTEAFF

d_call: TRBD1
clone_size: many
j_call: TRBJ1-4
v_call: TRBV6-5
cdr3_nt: TGTGCCAGCAGTTACCGGGACAGCTTAAATGAAAAACTGTTTTTT
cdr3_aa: CASSYRDSLNEKLFF

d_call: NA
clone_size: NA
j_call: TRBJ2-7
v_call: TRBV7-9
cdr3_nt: TGTGCCAGCAGCCGGGGAGACACCTACGAGCAGTACTTC
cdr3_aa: CASSRGDTYEQYF

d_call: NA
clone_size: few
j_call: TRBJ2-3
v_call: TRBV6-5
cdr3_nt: TGTGCCAGCAGCCACGGCTGGGATACGCAGTATTTT
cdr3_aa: CASSHGWDTQYF

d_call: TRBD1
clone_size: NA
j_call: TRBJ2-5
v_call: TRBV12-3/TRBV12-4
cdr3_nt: TGTGCCAGCAGTCATGGGGGGACAGGGGGCAAAGAGACCCAGTACTTC
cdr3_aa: CASSHGGTGGKETQYF

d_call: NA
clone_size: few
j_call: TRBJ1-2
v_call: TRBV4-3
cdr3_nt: TGCGCCAGCAGCCAAGATCACAGGGAGAACTATGGCTACACCTTC
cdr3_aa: CASSQDHRENYGYTF

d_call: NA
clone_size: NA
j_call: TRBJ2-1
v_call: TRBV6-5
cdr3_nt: TGTGCCAGCAGTAACTGGGAAGAGCAGTTCTTC
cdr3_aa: CASSNWEEQFF

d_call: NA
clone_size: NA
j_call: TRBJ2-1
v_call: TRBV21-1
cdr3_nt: TGTGCCAGCACCTACATTAGGACCCGCGGGAGTGTGGGCGAGCAGTTCTTC
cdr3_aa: CASTYIRTRGSVGEQFF

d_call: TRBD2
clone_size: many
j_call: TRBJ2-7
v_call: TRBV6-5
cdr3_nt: TGTGCCAGCAGTTATGGTCTAGCGGGCTCCTACGAGCAGTACTTC
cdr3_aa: CASSYGLAGSYEQYF

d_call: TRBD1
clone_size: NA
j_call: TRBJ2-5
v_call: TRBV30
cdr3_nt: TGTGCCTGGAGTGTACCAGGGGGCTCTTTGCCCTTC
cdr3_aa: CAWSVPGGSLPF

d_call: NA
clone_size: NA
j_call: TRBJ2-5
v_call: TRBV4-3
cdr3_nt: TGCGCCAGCAGCCAAGATACGGGACACGGGGGAGAGACCCAGTACTTC
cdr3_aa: CASSQDTGHGGETQYF

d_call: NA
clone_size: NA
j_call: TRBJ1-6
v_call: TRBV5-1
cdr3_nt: TGCGCCAGCAGCTTGGGGGGATTGATCCAAACACCCCTCCACTTT
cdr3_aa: CASSLGGLIQTPLHF

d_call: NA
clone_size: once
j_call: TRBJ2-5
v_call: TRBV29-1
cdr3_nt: TGCAGCGTCGCAGGGGAGGAGACCCAGTACTTC
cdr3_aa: CSVAGEETQYF

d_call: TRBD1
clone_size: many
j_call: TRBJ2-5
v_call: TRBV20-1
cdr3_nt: TGCAGTGCTTCTCGACAGGGGCAAGAGACCCAGTACTTC
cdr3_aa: CSASRQGQETQYF

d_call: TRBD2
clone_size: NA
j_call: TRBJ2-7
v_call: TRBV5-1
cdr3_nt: TGCGCCAGCAGCTCCGGACTAGCGGGGGCCTACGAGCAGTACTTC
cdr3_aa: CASSSGLAGAYEQYF

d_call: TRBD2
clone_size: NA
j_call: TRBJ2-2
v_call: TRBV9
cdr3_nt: TGTGCCAGCAGCCAGACCCCGACTAGCGGGAGGGCGGCCGGGGAGCTGTTTTTT
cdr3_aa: CASSQTPTSGRAAGELFF

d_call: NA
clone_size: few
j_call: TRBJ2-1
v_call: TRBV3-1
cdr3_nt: TGTGCCAGCAGCCCCTGGATAACAGCCAATGGAGGTGGATACTACAATGAGCAGTTCTTC
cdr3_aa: CASSPWITANGGGYYNEQFF

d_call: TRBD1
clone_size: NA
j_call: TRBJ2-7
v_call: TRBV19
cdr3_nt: TGTGCCAGTAGGGGTGGACAGGGCTACGAGCAGTACTTC
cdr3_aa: CASRGGQGYEQYF

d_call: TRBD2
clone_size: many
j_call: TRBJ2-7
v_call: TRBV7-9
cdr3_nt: TGTGCCAGCAGCTTAGGAGCGGGAGGCACCTACGAGCAGTACTTC
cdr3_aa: CASSLGAGGTYEQYF

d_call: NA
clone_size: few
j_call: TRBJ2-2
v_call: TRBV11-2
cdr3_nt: TGTGCCAGCCTATCTACACTGCAGCCCACCGGGGAGCTGTTTTTT
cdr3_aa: CASLSTLQPTGELFF

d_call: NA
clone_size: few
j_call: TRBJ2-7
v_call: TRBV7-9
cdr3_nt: TGTGCCAGCAGCCCTCCAGTGGGGGGGCGCTCCTACGAGCAGTACTTC
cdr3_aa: CASSPPVGGRSYEQYF

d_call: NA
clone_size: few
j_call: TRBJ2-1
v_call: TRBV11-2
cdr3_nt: TGTGCCAGCAGCTTAACCCAGTTCTCCTACAATGAGCAGTTCTTC
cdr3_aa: CASSLTQFSYNEQFF

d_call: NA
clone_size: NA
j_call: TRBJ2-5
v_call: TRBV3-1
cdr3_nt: TGTGCCAGCAGCCCGCAACTAGTTGGGGAGACCCAGTACTTC
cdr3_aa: CASSPQLVGETQYF

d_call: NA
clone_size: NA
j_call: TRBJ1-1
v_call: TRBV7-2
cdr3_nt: TGTGCCAGCTCGCTGATGGGAAGTACTGAAGCTTTCTTT
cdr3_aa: CASSLMGSTEAFF

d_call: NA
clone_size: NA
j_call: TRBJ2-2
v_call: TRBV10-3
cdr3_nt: TGTGCCATCAGTGCTCCAGCGAGCACCGGGGAGCTGTTTTTT
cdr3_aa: CAISAPASTGELFF

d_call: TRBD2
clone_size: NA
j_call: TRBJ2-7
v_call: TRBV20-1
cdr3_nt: TGCAGTGCTATGGATAGCGGGATGAACTACGAGCAGTACTTC
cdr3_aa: CSAMDSGMNYEQYF

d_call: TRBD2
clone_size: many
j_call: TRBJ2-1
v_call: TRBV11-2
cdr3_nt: TGTGCCAGCAGCCCGGGACTAGCGGGAGTCTACAATGAGCAGTTCTTC
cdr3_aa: CASSPGLAGVYNEQFF

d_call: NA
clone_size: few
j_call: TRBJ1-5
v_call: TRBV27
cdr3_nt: TGTGCCAGCACCGAAGCCGGGACATATCAGCCCCAGCATTTT
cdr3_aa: CASTEAGTYQPQHF

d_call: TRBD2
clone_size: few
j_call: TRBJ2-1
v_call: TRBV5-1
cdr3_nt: TGCGCCAGCAGCTTGGCCCTAGCGGGAGTAGCCAATGAGCAGTTCTTC
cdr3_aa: CASSLALAGVANEQFF

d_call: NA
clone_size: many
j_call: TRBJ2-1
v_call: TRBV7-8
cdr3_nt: TGTGCCAGCAGCTTTGGGAGTAGTGAGCAGTTCTTC
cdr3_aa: CASSFGSSEQFF

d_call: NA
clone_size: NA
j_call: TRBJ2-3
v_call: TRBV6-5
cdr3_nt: TGTGCCAGCAGTTACTTGAAGGTTGCGGCAGATACGCAGTATTTT
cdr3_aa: CASSYLKVAADTQYF

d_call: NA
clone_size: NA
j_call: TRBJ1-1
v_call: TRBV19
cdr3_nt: TGTGCCAGTAGTATCTCGACGAGGACTGAAGCTTTCTTT
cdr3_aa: CASSISTRTEAFF

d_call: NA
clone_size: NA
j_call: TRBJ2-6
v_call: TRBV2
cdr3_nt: TGTGCCAGCAGTGGAAACTCTGGGGCCAACGTCCTGACTTTC
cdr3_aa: CASSGNSGANVLTF

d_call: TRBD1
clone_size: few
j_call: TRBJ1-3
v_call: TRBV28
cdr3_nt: TGTGCCAGCAGGCCCCTGACAGGGGTAAACACCATATATTTT
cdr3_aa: CASRPLTGVNTIYF

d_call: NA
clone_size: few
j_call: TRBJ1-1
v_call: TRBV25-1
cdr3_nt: TGTGCCAGCAGTGAACTACCCGGAGGCTCCGAAGCTTTCTTT
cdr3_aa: CASSELPGGSEAFF

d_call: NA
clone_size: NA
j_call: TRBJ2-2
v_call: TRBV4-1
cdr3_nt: TGCGCCAGCAGCCAAGCCCACCCGCGGGAACAAGGCGGGGAGCTGTTTTTT
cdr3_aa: CASSQAHPREQGGELFF

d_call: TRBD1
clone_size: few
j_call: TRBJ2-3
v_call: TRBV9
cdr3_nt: TGTGCCAGCAGCCCTTCGACAGGGTCGGGTACGCAGTATTTT
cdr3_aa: CASSPSTGSGTQYF

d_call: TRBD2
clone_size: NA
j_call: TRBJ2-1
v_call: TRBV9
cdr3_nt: TGTGCCAGCAGCGCCGGGGGGGCCTCCTACAATGAGCAGTTCTTC
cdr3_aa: CASSAGGASYNEQFF

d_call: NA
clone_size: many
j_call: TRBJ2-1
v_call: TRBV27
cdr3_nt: TGTGCCAGCAGTTTATCTCATACCTCCTACAATGAGCAGTTCTTC
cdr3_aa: CASSLSHTSYNEQFF

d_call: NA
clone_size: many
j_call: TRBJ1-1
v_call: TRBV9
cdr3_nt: TGTGCCAGCAGCGTAGCAGGCAGAGGCACTGAAGCTTTCTTT
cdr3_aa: CASSVAGRGTEAFF

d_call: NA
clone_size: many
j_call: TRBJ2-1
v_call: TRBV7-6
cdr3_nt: TGTGCCAGCAGCTTACCAAACAATGAGCAGTTCTTC
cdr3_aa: CASSLPNNEQFF

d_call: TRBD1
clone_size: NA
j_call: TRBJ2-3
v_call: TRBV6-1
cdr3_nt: TGTGCCAGCAGACGACAGGGGGTCGGTTCTTCAGATACGCAGTATTTT
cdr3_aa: CASRRQGVGSSDTQYF

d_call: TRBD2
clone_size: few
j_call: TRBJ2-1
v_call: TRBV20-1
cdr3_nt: TGCAGTGCTAAAAAGGGAGGGATCTACAATGAGCAGTTCTTC
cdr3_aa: CSAKKGGIYNEQFF

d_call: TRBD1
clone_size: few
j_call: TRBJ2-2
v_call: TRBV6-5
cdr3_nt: TGTGCCAGCAGTTACTCCAGCGATCGGGACAGGGGAGACACCGGGGAGCTGTTTTTT
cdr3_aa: CASSYSSDRDRGDTGELFF

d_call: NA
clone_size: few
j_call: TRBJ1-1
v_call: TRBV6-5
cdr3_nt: TGTGCCAGCAGTTACGTACAGGGGAACACTGAAGCTTTCTTT
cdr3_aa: CASSYVQGNTEAFF

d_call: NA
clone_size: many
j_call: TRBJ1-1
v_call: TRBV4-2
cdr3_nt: TGTGCCAGCAGCCAAGAGTCGGGGGGGTATTCGGACACTGAAGCTTTCTTT
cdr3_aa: CASSQESGGYSDTEAFF

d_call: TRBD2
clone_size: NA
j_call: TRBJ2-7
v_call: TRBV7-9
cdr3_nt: TGTGCCAGCAGCTTAGCGGTGGGAGGGGATCCGTACTTC
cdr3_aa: CASSLAVGGDPYF

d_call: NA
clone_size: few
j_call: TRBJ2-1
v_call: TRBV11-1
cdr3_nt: TGTGCCAGCAGCTTGAAAGGGGACTTCCTGTTCTTC
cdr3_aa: CASSLKGDFLFF

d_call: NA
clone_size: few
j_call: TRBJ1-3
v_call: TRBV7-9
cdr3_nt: TGTGCCAGCCGAGGGCACGGAAACACCATATATTTT
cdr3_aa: CASRGHGNTIYF

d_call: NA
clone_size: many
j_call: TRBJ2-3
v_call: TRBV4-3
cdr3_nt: TGCGCCAGCAGCCAAGATCTCTCGGAGGATACGCAGTATTTT
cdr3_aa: CASSQDLSEDTQYF

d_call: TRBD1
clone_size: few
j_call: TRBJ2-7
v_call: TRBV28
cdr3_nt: TGTGCCAGCAGGAGACAGGGATCATCCTACGAGCAGTACTTC
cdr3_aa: CASRRQGSSYEQYF

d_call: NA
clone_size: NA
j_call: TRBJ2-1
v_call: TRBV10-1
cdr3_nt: TGCGCCAGCAGTGAACCGTGGACATACAATGAGCAGTTCTTC
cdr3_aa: CASSEPWTYNEQFF